Below are 18 T cell receptor beta chains sequenced from a single sample in a study of CD8+ T cells in alopecia areata. The authors extracted RNA and reverse transcribed it into cDNA as the sequencing template. Here immunoSEQ multiplex PCR was the method, and the copy in TCRdb shows in-frame clones only, minus some. The table records 150,000 to 200,000 clones, around 54% of them present only once. Sequenced material: CD4+ T cells sorted from blood. The origin of the receptors is a human donor in good health.

The rearrangement uses TRBV27 and TRBJ1-5; D might be TRBD1 (5 bases). The germline V gene has CDR1 MNHEY and CDR2 SMNVEV (reference sequence). The CDR3 totals 18 residues. V lost 6 bases and J lost 1, with 22 bases in between. CDR3 DNA sequence: TGTGCCAGCAGCCCCAGGGCCCCCGTTTCAGCGAGCAATCAGCCCCAGCATTTT. It yields the protein CASSPRAPVSASNQPQHF.

The chain links TRBV7-3 to TRBJ2-7; 11 bases align to TRBD2. This CDR3 contains 15 residues. Germline assignment: CDR1 SGHTA and CDR2 FQGTGA. V shed 3 bases and J 1 base; nucleotides not matched to a gene: 2. DNA of the CDR3: TGTGCCAGCAGCTTGGGACTAGCGGAGTCCTACGAGCAGTACTTC. Protein sequence: CASSLGLAESYEQYF.

A remark on this clone: The same CDR3 is also encoded by other DNA sequences in this sample. The chain combines TRBV27 with TRBJ2-7; possibly TRBD1 for D (5 bases). The germline V and J ends were trimmed by 2 bases and 1 base, with 6 bases remaining between them. Germline CDR1 reads MNHEY; CDR2 reads SMNVEV (reference sequence). The CDR3 length is 13 residues. The CDR3 loop is CASSLRGSYEQYF. DNA of the CDR3: TGTGCCAGCAGTTTAAGGGGTTCCTACGAGCAGTACTTC.

The chain uses TRBV5-1 and TRBJ2-1; no clear D. CDR1 is SGHRS, CDR2 YFSETQ, per germline. The CDR3 loop spans 12 amino acids. V shed 5 bases and J shed 0 bases, with 3 bases lying between them. The DNA of the CDR3 is TGCGCCAGCAGGGGCTCCTACAATGAGCAGTTCTTC. It yields the protein CASRGSYNEQFF.

Details on this clone: The same CDR3 also results from other DNA sequences found in this sample. This chain links TRBV30 with TRBJ1-5; D not certain. This CDR3 region has 14 residues. In germline, CDR1 is GTSNPN, CDR2 SVGIG (reference sequence). Trimming cost V 0 bases and J 3 bases, with 9 bases left between them. CDR3 amino acids: CAWSVGGPNQPQHF. CDR3 DNA: TGTGCCTGGAGTGTTGGTGGACCCAATCAGCCCCAGCATTTT.

J is TRBJ2-7 and V is TRBV2; the match to TRBD2 covers 9 bases. Germline assignment: CDR1 SNHLY and CDR2 FYNNEI. Trimming cost V 7 bases and J 1 base; bases outside gene matches: 8. This CDR3 has 15 residues. The CDR3 is CASIHSGSISYEQYF. CDR3 coding DNA: TGTGCCAGCATCCATAGCGGGAGTATTTCCTACGAGCAGTACTTC.

V usage is TRBV7-9 and J usage is TRBJ1-1, with 7 bases that match TRBD1. This CDR3 contains 15 residues. After removal of 5 bases from V and 4 bases from J, the junction contained 10 bases not matched to a gene. Per the germline V gene, CDR1 is SEHNR and CDR2 is FQNEAQ (reference sequence). CDR3: CASSVRQGGGTEAFF. The CDR3 coding sequence is TGTGCCAGCAGCGTAAGACAGGGAGGGGGCACTGAAGCTTTCTTT.

The chain employs TRBV29-1 and TRBJ1-1, with 7 bases identical to TRBD1. The germline V gene encodes CDR1 SQVTM and CDR2 ANQGSEA. Germline trimming cut 3 bases from V and 3 bases from J; bases unmatched to any gene: 7. The CDR3 has 14 residues. The CDR3 DNA follows: TGCAGCGTTGAGATCGGCAGGGGGTACACTGAAGCTTTCTTT. Amino acid sequence: CSVEIGRGYTEAFF.

This clone was counted only a few times. The V gene is TRBV25-1, the J gene TRBJ2-3; TRBD2 aligns across 11 bases. CDR1 MGHDK and CDR2 SYGVNS come from the germline V gene. The CDR3 covers 16 residues. Trimming cost V 3 bases and J 4 bases; bases outside gene matches: 6. The CDR3 here is CASSDYSGRVSDTQYF. For the CDR3, the DNA is TGTGCCAGCAGTGACTATAGCGGGAGGGTGTCAGATACGCAGTATTTT.

This clone has just a few counts. Other DNA sequences from this sample encode an identical CDR3 as well. The V gene is TRBV4-2, the J gene TRBJ2-6; 7 nucleotides match TRBD1. The CDR3 length is 15 residues. V shed 2 bases, J shed 2 bases, and the junction held 0 bases outside the gene matches. Germline loops: CDR1 LGHNA, CDR2 YNFKEQ. CDR3 region: CASSQTGAGANVLTF. The CDR3 nucleotides read TGTGCCAGCAGCCAAACAGGGGCTGGGGCCAACGTCCTGACTTTC.

The CDR3, as DNA: TGCAGCGTTATGGACAGCCGCCAGTACTTC. Protein: CSVMDSRQYF. The chain links TRBV29-1 to TRBJ2-7, with D possibly being TRBD1 (6 bases). The V and J ends lost 5 bases and 10 bases respectively, with 12 bases between them. The CDR3 has 10 amino acids. Germline V gene lookup returns CDR1 SQVTM and CDR2 ANQGSEA.

The genes are TRBV30 and TRBJ2-1; a weak D match, TRBD1 (5 bases). Trimming pared 5 bases from V and 7 bases from J, leaving 15 bases between. There are 13 residues in the CDR3. The germline gives CDR1 GTSNPN, CDR2 SVGIG (reference sequence). The CDR3 bases are TGTGCCTGGCATGCAGGGCAAGCTAATGAGCAGTTCTTC. Residues: CAWHAGQANEQFF.

The rearrangement links TRBV6-5 to TRBJ2-1; TRBD2 matches at 13 bases. The CDR3 runs 15 residues. V lost 5 bases, J lost 9 bases, and 7 bases stayed unmatched. Per germline, CDR1 MNHEY and CDR2 SVGAGI. CDR3 sequence: CASSAGTSGKAEQFF. The CDR3 DNA reads TGTGCCAGCAGTGCGGGGACTAGCGGGAAGGCTGAGCAGTTCTTC.

The chain combines TRBV5-1 with TRBJ2-7; D is unclear. This CDR3 region has 14 residues. Germline assignment: CDR1 SGHRS and CDR2 YFSETQ. The V end lost 3 bases, the J end lost 6 bases, and 16 bases lay between the germline ends. The CDR3 sequence: CASSWVRADAEQYF. The CDR3 DNA follows: TGCGCCAGCAGCTGGGTTAGGGCCGACGCCGAGCAGTACTTC.

The chain combines TRBV18 with TRBJ2-5; TRBD1 agrees at 8 bases. Germline-derived CDR1 and CDR2 are KGHSH and LQKENI. Trimming took 3 bases from V and 4 from J; bases not matched to a gene: 4. The CDR3 has 14 amino acids. The CDR3: CASSPRQGSETQYF. CDR3 DNA sequence: TGTGCCAGCTCACCCCGACAGGGGTCAGAGACCCAGTACTTC.

The genes are TRBV30 and TRBJ1-4, with TRBD1 as a possible D gene (6 bases). Germline lookup yields CDR1 GTSNPN and CDR2 SVGIG (reference sequence). V lost 5 bases and J lost 2, with 9 bases in between. The CDR3 loop spans 13 amino acids. CDR3 coding DNA: TGTGCCTGGGCTGACAGGACTAATGAAAAACTGTTTTTT. This translates into CAWADRTNEKLFF.

This clone has a handful of counts. The genes are TRBV29-1 and TRBJ2-5, with 12 nucleotides matching TRBD2. Trimming cost V 6 bases and J 5 bases; bases outside gene matches: 10. CDR1 SQVTM and CDR2 ANQGSEA come from the germline V gene. CDR3 length: 15 amino acids. CDR3 protein: CSVTLAGGPSETQYF. The CDR3 DNA reads as TGCAGCGTCACCCTAGCGGGAGGGCCCTCGGAGACCCAGTACTTC.

This clone was picked up a small number of times. V gene TRBV5-1 combines with J gene TRBJ2-1, with 10 bases identical to TRBD2. CDR1 is SGHRS and CDR2 is YFSETQ in the germline V gene. With 1 base clipped from V and 9 bases from J, the junction kept 7 bases outside the gene matches. The CDR3 consists of 15 residues. The DNA for the CDR3 is TGCGCCAGCAGCTTGAGGGCTAGCGGGAGTGGTGAGCAGTTCTTC. Protein product: CASSLRASGSGEQFF.